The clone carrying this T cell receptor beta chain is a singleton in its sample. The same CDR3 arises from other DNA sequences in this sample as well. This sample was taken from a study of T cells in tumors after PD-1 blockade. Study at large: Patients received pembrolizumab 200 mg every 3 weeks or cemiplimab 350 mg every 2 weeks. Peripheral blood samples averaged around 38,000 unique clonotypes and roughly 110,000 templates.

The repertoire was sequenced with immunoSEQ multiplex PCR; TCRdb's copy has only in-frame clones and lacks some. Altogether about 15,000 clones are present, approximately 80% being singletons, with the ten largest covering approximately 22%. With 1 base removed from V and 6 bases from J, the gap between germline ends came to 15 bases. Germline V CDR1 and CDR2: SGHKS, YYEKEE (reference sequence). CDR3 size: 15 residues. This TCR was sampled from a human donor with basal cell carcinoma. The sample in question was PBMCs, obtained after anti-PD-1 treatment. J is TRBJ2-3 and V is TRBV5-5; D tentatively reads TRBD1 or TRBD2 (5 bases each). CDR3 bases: TGTGCCAGCAGCTTGAGCGGCCTTTGGGGGGATACGCAGTATTTT. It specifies CASSLSGLWGDTQYF.